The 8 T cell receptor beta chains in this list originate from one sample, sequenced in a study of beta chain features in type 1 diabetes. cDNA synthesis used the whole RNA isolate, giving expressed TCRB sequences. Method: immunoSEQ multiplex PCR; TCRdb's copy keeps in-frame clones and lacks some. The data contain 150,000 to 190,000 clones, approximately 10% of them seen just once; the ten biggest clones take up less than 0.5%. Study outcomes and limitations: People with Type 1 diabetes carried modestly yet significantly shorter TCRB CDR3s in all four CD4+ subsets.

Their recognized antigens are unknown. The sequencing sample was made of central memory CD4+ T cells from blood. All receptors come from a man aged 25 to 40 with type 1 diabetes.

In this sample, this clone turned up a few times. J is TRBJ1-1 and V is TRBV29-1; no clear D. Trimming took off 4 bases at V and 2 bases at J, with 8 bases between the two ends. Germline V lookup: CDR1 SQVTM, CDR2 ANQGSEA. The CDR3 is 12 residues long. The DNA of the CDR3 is TGCAGCGTTGCTAACTTTAACACTGAAGCTTTCTTT. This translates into CSVANFNTEAFF.

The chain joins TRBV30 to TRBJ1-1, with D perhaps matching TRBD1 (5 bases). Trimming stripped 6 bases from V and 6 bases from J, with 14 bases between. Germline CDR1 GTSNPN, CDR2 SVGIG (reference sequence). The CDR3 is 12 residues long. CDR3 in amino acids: CACSIRQPEAFF. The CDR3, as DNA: TGTGCCTGCAGTATCAGACAGCCTGAAGCTTTCTTT.

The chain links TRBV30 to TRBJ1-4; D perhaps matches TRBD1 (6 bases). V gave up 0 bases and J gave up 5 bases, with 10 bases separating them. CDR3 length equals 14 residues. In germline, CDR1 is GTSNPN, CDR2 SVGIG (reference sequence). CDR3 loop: CAWSVWQGNEKLFF. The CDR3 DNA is TGTGCCTGGAGTGTATGGCAGGGGAATGAAAAACTGTTTTTT.

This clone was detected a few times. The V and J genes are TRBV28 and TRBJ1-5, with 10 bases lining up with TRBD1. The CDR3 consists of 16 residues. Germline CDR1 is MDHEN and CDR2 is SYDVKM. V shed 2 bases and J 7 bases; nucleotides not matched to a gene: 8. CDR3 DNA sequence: TGTGCCAGCAGTTTAAGGGACAGGGGAGTTGGGCAGCCCCAGCATTTT. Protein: CASSLRDRGVGQPQHF.

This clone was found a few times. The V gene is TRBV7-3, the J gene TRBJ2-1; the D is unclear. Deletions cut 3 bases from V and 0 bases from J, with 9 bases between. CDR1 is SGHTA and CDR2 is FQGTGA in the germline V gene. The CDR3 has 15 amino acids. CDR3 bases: TGTGCCAGCAGCTTCCGGAGAAGCTCCTACAATGAGCAGTTCTTC. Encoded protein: CASSFRRSSYNEQFF.

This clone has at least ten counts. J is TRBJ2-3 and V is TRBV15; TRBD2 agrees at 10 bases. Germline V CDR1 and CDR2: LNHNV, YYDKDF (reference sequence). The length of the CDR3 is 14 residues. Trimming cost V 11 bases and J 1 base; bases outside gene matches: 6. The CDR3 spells CASSGRAGTDTQYF. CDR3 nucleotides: TGTGCCTCAAGCGGGAGGGCCGGCACAGATACGCAGTATTTT.

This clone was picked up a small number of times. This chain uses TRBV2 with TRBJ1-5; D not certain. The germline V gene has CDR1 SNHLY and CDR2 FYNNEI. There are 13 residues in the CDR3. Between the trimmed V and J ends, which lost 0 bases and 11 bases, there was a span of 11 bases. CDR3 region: CASSEALRLTQHF. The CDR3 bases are TGTGCCAGCAGTGAAGCGCTTCGGTTAACCCAGCATTTT.

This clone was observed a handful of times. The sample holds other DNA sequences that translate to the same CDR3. The CDR3 reads CASSLDSNEQFF. In nucleotides, the CDR3 is TGTGCCAGCAGCCTGGATAGCAATGAGCAGTTCTTC. The J gene is TRBJ2-1, the V gene TRBV5-4; D unclear. The V and J ends lost 4 bases and 6 bases respectively, with 8 bases between them. Germline lookup yields CDR1 SGHNT and CDR2 YYREEE (reference sequence). This CDR3 is 12 amino acids long.